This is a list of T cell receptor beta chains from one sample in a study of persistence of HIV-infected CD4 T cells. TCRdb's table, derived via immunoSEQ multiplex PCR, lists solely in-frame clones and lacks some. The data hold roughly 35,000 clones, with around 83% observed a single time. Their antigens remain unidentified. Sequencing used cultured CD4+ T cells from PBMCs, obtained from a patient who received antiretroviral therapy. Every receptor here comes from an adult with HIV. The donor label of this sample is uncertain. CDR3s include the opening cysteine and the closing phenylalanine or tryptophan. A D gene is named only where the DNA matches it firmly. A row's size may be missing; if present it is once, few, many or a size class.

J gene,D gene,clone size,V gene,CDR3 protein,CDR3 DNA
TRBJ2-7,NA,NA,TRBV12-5,CASGKPGPSYEQYF,TGTGCTAGTGGTAAGCCGGGTCCTTCCTACGAGCAGTACTTC
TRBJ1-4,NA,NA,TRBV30,CAWSALSGYEKLFF,TGTGCCTGGAGCGCCCTCAGTGGGTACGAAAAACTGTTTTTT
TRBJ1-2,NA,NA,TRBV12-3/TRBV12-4,CASTSRNYGYTF,TGTGCCAGCACCTCGCGCAACTATGGCTACACCTTC
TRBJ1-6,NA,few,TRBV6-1,CASSEVIIRASYNSPLHF,TGTGCCAGCAGTGAAGTAATCATCCGGGCATCCTATAATTCACCCCTCCACTTT
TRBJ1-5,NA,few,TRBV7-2,CASSLLDYNQPQHF,TGTGCCAGCAGCTTACTTGACTACAATCAGCCCCAGCATTTT
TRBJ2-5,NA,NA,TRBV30,CAWSRQKETQYF,TGTGCCTGGAGCCGACAGAAAGAGACCCAGTACTTC
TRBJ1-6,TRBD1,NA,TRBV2,CASRGTGYLDSPLHF,TGTGCCAGCAGGGGGACAGGGTATTTGGATTCACCCCTCCACTTT
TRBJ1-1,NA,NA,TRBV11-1,CASSLNLRGRDTEAFF,TGTGCCAGCAGCTTAAATCTCCGGGGGCGGGACACTGAAGCTTTCTTT
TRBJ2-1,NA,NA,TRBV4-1,CASSQGGFGEQFF,TGCGCCAGCAGCCAAGGGGGTTTCGGTGAGCAGTTCTTC
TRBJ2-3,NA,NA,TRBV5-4,CASSFLMGTDTQYF,TGTGCCAGCAGCTTTCTAATGGGCACAGATACGCAGTATTTT
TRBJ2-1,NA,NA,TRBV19,CASMRATSYNEQFF,TGTGCCAGTATGCGGGCGACCTCCTACAATGAGCAGTTCTTC
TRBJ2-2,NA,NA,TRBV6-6,CASRPGSDTGELFF,TGTGCCAGCCGACCAGGGTCGGACACCGGGGAGCTGTTTTTT
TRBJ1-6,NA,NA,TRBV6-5,CASSFFRGLGSPLHF,TGTGCCAGCAGTTTCTTCAGGGGATTAGGCTCACCCCTCCACTTT
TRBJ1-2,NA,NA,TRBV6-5,CASSYNRDVKGYGYTF,TGTGCCAGCAGTTACAACAGGGACGTAAAGGGTTATGGCTACACCTTC
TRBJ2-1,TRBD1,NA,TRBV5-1,CASSLMGQTNSYNEQFF,TGCGCCAGCAGCTTGATGGGACAGACTAACTCCTACAATGAGCAGTTCTTC
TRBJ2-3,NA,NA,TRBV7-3,CASSLSEQATDTQYF,TGTGCCAGCAGCTTAAGCGAGCAGGCCACAGATACGCAGTATTTT
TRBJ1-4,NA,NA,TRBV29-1,CSVEDPAGEKLFF,TGCAGCGTTGAAGACCCGGCAGGAGAAAAACTGTTTTTT
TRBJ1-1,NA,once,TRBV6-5,CASNNARTEAFF,TGTGCCAGCAATAACGCGAGGACTGAAGCTTTCTTT
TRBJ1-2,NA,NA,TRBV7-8,CASSFQGLYGYTF,TGTGCCAGCAGCTTTCAGGGGCTCTATGGCTACACCTTC
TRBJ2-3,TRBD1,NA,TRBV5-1,CASSRTGGITDTQYF,TGCGCCAGCAGCAGGACAGGGGGCATCACAGATACGCAGTATTTT
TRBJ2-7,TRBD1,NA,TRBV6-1,CASSATPSGRGHTYEQYF,TGTGCCAGCAGTGCTACGCCCTCTGGCAGGGGGCATACCTACGAGCAGTACTTC
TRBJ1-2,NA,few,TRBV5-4,CASSLSTSYGYTF,TGTGCCAGCAGCTTGTCTACCTCCTATGGCTACACCTTC
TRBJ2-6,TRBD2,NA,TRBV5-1,CASSGGGSSGANVLTF,TGCGCCAGCAGCGGCGGGGGGAGCTCTGGGGCCAACGTCCTGACTTTC
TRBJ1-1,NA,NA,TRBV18,CASSPQGGEYTEAFF,TGTGCCAGCTCACCACAGGGCGGGGAGTACACTGAAGCTTTCTTT
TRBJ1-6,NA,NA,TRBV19,CASSAGSNSPLHF,TGTGCCAGTAGTGCGGGGTCTAATTCACCCCTCCACTTT
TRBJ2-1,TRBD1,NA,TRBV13,CASSTDRGRYNEQFF,TGTGCCAGCAGCACAGACAGGGGGCGATACAATGAGCAGTTCTTC
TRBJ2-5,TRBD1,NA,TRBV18,CASSPALGGPGETQYF,TGTGCCAGCTCACCAGCCTTAGGGGGCCCGGGAGAGACCCAGTACTTC
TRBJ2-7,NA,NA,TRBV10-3,CAISDRSTNEQYF,TGTGCCATCAGTGACCGGTCCACCAACGAGCAGTACTTC
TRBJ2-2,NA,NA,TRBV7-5,CARSLIRGDTGELFF,TGTGCCAGAAGCTTAATTCGGGGAGACACCGGGGAGCTGTTTTTT
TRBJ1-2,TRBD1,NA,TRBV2,CASSGTGGLGGYTF,TGTGCCAGCAGTGGAACAGGGGGCCTGGGCGGCTACACCTTC
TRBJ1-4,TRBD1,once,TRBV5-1,CASSFTGAGEKLFF,TGCGCCAGCAGCTTTACAGGGGCTGGTGAAAAACTGTTTTTT
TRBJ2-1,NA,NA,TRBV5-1,CASSLGVMSSYNEQFF,TGCGCCAGCAGCTTGGGAGTTATGAGCTCCTACAATGAGCAGTTCTTC
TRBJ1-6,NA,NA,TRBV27,CASNTGRDKNNSPLHF,TGTGCCAGCAATACTGGCCGGGACAAAAATAATTCACCCCTCCACTTT
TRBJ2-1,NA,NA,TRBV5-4,CASSLEGPRGGKQFF,TGTGCCAGCAGCTTGGAGGGGCCTAGGGGGGGGAAGCAGTTCTTC
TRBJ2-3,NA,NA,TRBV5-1,CASSLRLGTDTQYF,TGCGCCAGCAGCTTGCGCCTTGGCACAGATACGCAGTATTTT
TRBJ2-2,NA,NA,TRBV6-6,CAHRGATNTGELFF,TGTGCTCATAGGGGGGCCACGAACACCGGGGAGCTGTTTTTT
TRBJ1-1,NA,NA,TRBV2,CASSSGRAYEAFF,TGTGCCAGCAGCTCCGGGAGGGCGTATGAAGCTTTCTTT
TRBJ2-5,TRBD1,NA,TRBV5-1,CASSFSGQNQETQYF,TGCGCCAGCAGCTTCTCGGGACAGAACCAAGAGACCCAGTACTTC
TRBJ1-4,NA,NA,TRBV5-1,CASSPRGGRFATNEKLFF,TGCGCCAGCAGCCCCCGAGGGGGGAGGTTCGCAACTAATGAAAAACTGTTTTTT
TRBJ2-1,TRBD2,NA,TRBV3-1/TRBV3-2,CASSQEGVAGATYNEQFF,TGTGCCAGCAGCCAAGAGGGAGTAGCGGGGGCGACATACAATGAGCAGTTCTTC
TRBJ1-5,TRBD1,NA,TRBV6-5,CASSLQGHGQPQHF,TGTGCCAGCAGTTTACAGGGGCACGGTCAGCCCCAGCATTTT
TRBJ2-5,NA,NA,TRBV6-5,CASSYVGTQYF,TGTGCCAGCAGTTACGTCGGGACCCAGTACTTC
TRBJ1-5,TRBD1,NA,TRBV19,CASSQTGGSDQPQHF,TGTGCCAGTAGTCAAACAGGGGGCAGCGATCAGCCCCAGCATTTT
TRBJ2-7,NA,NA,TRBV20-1,CSASRRERTLGEQYF,TGCAGTGCTAGTCGCCGTGAGCGGACCCTGGGGGAGCAGTACTTC
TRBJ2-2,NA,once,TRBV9,CASSVAPGPNTGELFF,TGTGCCAGCAGCGTAGCACCAGGTCCGAACACCGGGGAGCTGTTTTTT